The next 27 T cell receptor beta chains were all read from a single sample in a study of CD8 T cells in ankylosing spondylitis (dated by TCRdb to about 2017). Points the paper makes about the study in general: A TCR beta motif of 8 or 9 highly homologous amino acid variants appeared characteristic of blood from ankylosing spondylitis patients.

What these receptors recognize is not known. Library construction relied on 5' RACE. Instrument on record: Illumina HiSeq 2500. TCRdb redid the processing of the public reads, applying fastp at Q25 and MiXCR, and retained in-frame beta chains. Rows with one shared CDR3 protein collapse into an entry with the most common genes and DNA. The sample records around 770,000 distinct CDR3 sequences, 19% of which are singletons. The ten top clones hold 19% of the sample. The material sequenced was blood, either unsorted or a sorted T cell fraction (not recorded which). The receptors stem from a male donor with ankylosing spondylitis.

The CDR3 bases are TGTGCCAGCAGCGTAGCTCAGGGTGGGAATTCACCCCTCCACTTT. Encoded protein: CASSVAQGGNSPLHF. V gene TRBV9 combines with J gene TRBJ1-6, with D maybe TRBD1 (5 bases). The V gene lost 0 bases and the J gene lost 7 bases, with 11 bases spanning the gap. CDR1 is SGDLS, CDR2 YYNGEE, per germline. This CDR3 is 15 amino acids long.

This clonotype was counted once. The CDR3 loop is CAWSVPGELFF. DNA for the CDR3: TGTGCCTGGAGTGTCCCTGGGGAGCTGTTTTTT. The chain links TRBV30 to TRBJ2-2, with D unclear. CDR1 is GTSNPN and CDR2 is SVGIG in the germline V gene (reference sequence). V lost 0 bases and J lost 8, with 4 bases in between. CDR3 length equals 11 residues. The full variable domain, with the rest looked up from reference TRBV30 and TRBJ2-2, is SQTIHQWPATLVQPVGSPLSLECTVEGTSNPNLYWYRQAAGRGLQLLFYSVGIGQISSEVPQNLSASRPQDRQFILSSKKLLLSDSGFYLCAWSVPGELFFGEGSRLTVL.

This clonotype was counted ten times or more. The chain joins TRBV29-1 to TRBJ1-2, with 8 bases that match TRBD1. Germline CDR1 SQVTM, CDR2 ANQGSEA. V was clipped by 4 bases and J by 2 bases; unmatched bases: 6. CDR3 length equals 14 residues. CDR3 bases: TGCAGCGTTGGGACAGGGCCCCAGAACTATGGCTACACCTTC. It yields the protein CSVGTGPQNYGYTF.

The chain is built from TRBV10-3 and TRBJ1-1, with a tentative D call TRBD1 (6 bases). CDR1 and CDR2 (germline): ENHRY, SYGVKD. This CDR3 has 14 residues. Trimming pared 3 bases from V and 4 bases from J, leaving 12 bases between. Written as DNA, the CDR3 is TGTGCCATCAGTGACCGGGGGGGCGGCACTGAAGCTTTCTTT. Residues: CAISDRGGGTEAFF.

The chain carries TRBV20-1 and TRBJ2-2, with unresolved D. The ends were cut back, 0 bases at V and 7 bases at J, with 6 bases in the middle. The CDR3 sequence is 12 residues long. Per germline, CDR1 DFQATT and CDR2 SNEGSKA (reference sequence). Here the CDR3 DNA reads TGCAGTGCTAGAGATCGGGTCGGGGAGCTGTTTTTT. Its protein product is CSARDRVGELFF.

J is TRBJ2-1 and V is TRBV30; no clear D gene. The CDR3 runs to 13 residues. Germline V gene lookup returns CDR1 GTSNPN and CDR2 SVGIG (reference sequence). Trimming took off 2 bases at V and 6 bases at J, with 11 bases between the two ends. CDR3 in amino acids: CAWSLTESNEQFF. The CDR3 coding sequence is TGTGCCTGGAGTCTAACTGAGAGCAATGAGCAGTTCTTC.

This clonotype has at least ten counts. V gene TRBV12-3 or TRBV12-4 combines with J gene TRBJ1-5; D gene unclear. The V end lost 5 bases, the J end lost 0 bases, and 14 bases lay between the germline ends. This CDR3 has 16 residues. CDR3 DNA: TGTGCCAGCAGTCTGGCGGTCGGAGGTAGCAATCAGCCCCAGCATTTT. This codes for CASSLAVGGSNQPQHF.

J is TRBJ2-2 and V is TRBV20-1, with D possibly matching TRBD2 (6 bases). The CDR3 is made up of 12 amino acids. From germline, CDR1 is DFQATT and CDR2 SNEGSKA (reference sequence). V gave up 6 bases and J gave up 4 bases, with 9 bases separating them. CDR3 sequence: CSAGDFTGELFF. The DNA of the CDR3 is TGCAGTGCCGGGGACTTCACCGGGGAGCTGTTTTTT.

The chain carries TRBV4-1 and TRBJ1-1, with a possible D match to TRBD1 (5 bases). Trimming took 4 bases from V and 4 from J, leaving 13 bases between them. The CDR3 spans 14 residues. The germline V gene has CDR1 MGHRA and CDR2 YSYEKL. The CDR3 protein is CASSPREGFTEAFF. The CDR3 nucleotides read TGCGCCAGCAGCCCCCGGGAGGGGTTCACTGAAGCTTTCTTT.

The chain combines TRBV4-2 with TRBJ2-1; D remains unclear. This CDR3 has 13 amino acids. Per germline, CDR1 LGHNA and CDR2 YNFKEQ. The V gene lost 1 base and the J gene lost 9 bases, with 10 bases spanning the gap. This CDR3 is CASSQVLNTEQFF. CDR3 nucleotide sequence: TGTGCCAGCAGCCAAGTCCTGAACACTGAGCAGTTCTTC.

The sample holds many counts of this clonotype. The V and J genes are TRBV28 and TRBJ1-2; D perhaps matches TRBD1 (6 bases). CDR1 and CDR2 (germline): MDHEN, SYDVKM. The length of the CDR3 is 14 residues. V was cut by 6 bases and J by 2 bases, with 13 bases left in between. The CDR3 sequence is CASRTQGHNYGYTF. DNA of the CDR3: TGTGCCAGCAGAACTCAGGGACACAACTATGGCTACACCTTC.

The chain combines TRBV28 with TRBJ2-3, with TRBD1 matching 7 bases. Germline V gene data show CDR1 as MDHEN and CDR2 as SYDVKM. The CDR3 is made up of 16 amino acids. V gave up 5 bases and J gave up 1 base; unmatched junction bases: 9. The CDR3 sequence is CASSPRRGPGTDTQYF. The CDR3 bases are TGTGCCAGCAGTCCCAGAAGGGGGCCCGGCACAGATACGCAGTATTTT.

The chain's CDR3 is CASSPWTGLSSEAFF. CDR3 DNA sequence: TGCGCCAGCAGCCCGTGGACAGGGCTTAGTTCTGAAGCTTTCTTT. V gene TRBV5-1 combines with J gene TRBJ1-1, with 8 bases fitting TRBD1. The J segment lost 6 bases and the V segment lost 4 bases, leaving 11 bases of the junction unmatched. Germline assignment: CDR1 SGHRS and CDR2 YFSETQ. The CDR3 sequence is 15 residues long. Combining the CDR3 with reference TRBV5-1 and TRBJ1-1 gives the whole variable domain KAGVTQTPRYLIKTRGQQVTLSCSPISGHRSVSWYQQTPGQGLQFLFEYFSETQRNKGNFPGRFSGRQFSNSRSEMNVSTLELGDSALYLCASSPWTGLSSEAFFGQGTRLTVV.

A few counts support this clonotype. The chain is built from TRBV7-8 and TRBJ1-2; D possibly corresponds to TRBD1 (5 bases). Trimming took 6 bases from V and 4 from J, leaving 15 bases between them. There are 14 residues in the CDR3. CDR1 SGHVS and CDR2 FQNEAQ come from the germline V gene. The CDR3 here is CASRPGGSVYGYTF. The CDR3, as DNA: TGTGCCAGCAGACCCGGGGGTTCTGTCTATGGCTACACCTTC.

The chain links TRBV20-1 to TRBJ2-1; tentative D call: TRBD2 (6 bases). The CDR3 has 15 amino acids. Germline V CDR1 and CDR2: DFQATT, SNEGSKA (reference sequence). Deletions cut 3 bases from V and 4 bases from J, with 16 bases between. CDR3 in amino acids: CSASGGTVYYNEQFF. DNA of the CDR3: TGCAGTGCTAGCGGAGGGACTGTTTATTACAATGAGCAGTTCTTC.

The sample holds many counts of this clonotype. This sequence joins TRBV3-1 and TRBJ2-7; 8 nucleotides agree with TRBD1. Germline V gene sequence: CDR1 LGHDT, CDR2 YNNKEL (reference sequence). There are 16 residues in the CDR3. The V and J ends lost 0 bases and 0 bases, in that order; junction bases with no gene match: 4. The CDR3 protein is CASSQDPGQGSYEQYF. The DNA for the CDR3 is TGTGCCAGCAGCCAAGATCCAGGACAGGGCTCCTACGAGCAGTACTTC.

This clonotype was recorded a few times. The chain links TRBV7-9 to TRBJ2-1; unclear D gene. CDR3 length: 11 residues. Trimming pared 11 bases from V and 14 bases from J, leaving 19 bases between. CDR1 SEHNR and CDR2 FQNEAQ come from the germline V gene (reference sequence). The CDR3 DNA is TGTGCCCAGCCTGGGCGGCGGTTGGAGTTCTTC. Protein sequence: CAQPGRRLEFF.

V and J are TRBV7-2 and TRBJ1-5, with D perhaps matching TRBD1 (6 bases). The germline V gene encodes CDR1 SGHTA and CDR2 FQGNSA. The CDR3 is 14 amino acids. With 5 bases removed from V and 6 bases from J, the gap between germline ends came to 14 bases. In nucleotides, the CDR3 is TGTGCCAGCAGCAAACAGGGAGGCGGTCAGCCCCAGCATTTT. Translation: CASSKQGGGQPQHF. Based on the CDR3 plus reference TRBV7-2 and TRBJ1-5, the full variable domain is GAGVSQSPSNKVTEKGKDVELRCDPISGHTALYWYRQSLGQGLEFLIYFQGNSAPDKSGLPSDRFSAERTGGSVSTLTIQRTQQEDSAVYLCASSKQGGGQPQHFGDGTRLSIL.

This chain connects TRBV9 to TRBJ2-5, with 7 bases identical to TRBD1. The CDR3 covers 14 residues. The germline CDR1 and CDR2 sequences are SGDLS and YYNGEE. The ends lost 0 bases at V and 4 bases at J; junction bases unmatched: 3. CDR3 in DNA: TGTGCCAGCAGCGTAGAAGCAGGGGGAGAGACCCAGTACTTC. Protein: CASSVEAGGETQYF.

This clonotype was seen at least ten times. The gene calls are TRBV27 and TRBJ2-7, with no clear D. V lost 4 bases and J lost 5, with 3 bases in between. The CDR3 totals 10 residues. Looked up from germline, CDR1 is MNHEY and CDR2 is SMNVEV (reference sequence). The CDR3 region is CASSSDEQYF. In nucleotides, the CDR3 is TGTGCCAGCAGTTCTGACGAGCAGTACTTC.

The table lists this clonotype with a few counts. At one end the junction does not follow the germline gene, possibly because of a read error. The chain couples TRBV6-5 to TRBJ1-2, with a possible D match to TRBD1 (5 bases). Per germline, CDR1 MNHEY and CDR2 SVGAGI. The CDR3 extends over 16 amino acids. CDR3 protein: CASSYSRAPQGYVYTF. CDR3 nucleotide sequence: TGTGCCAGCAGTTACTCGCGCGCCCCTCAGGGTTATGTCTACACCTTC.

The table lists this clonotype with a few counts. This chain uses TRBV3-1 with TRBJ2-2; D is undetermined. The V gene's germline CDR1 is LGHDT and CDR2 YNNKEL (reference sequence). V was cut by 2 bases and J by 7 bases, with 5 bases left in between. The CDR3 has 12 residues. CDR3 in amino acids: CASSQSDGELFF. CDR3 nucleotide sequence: TGTGCCAGCAGCCAATCTGACGGGGAGCTGTTTTTT.

The sample holds a few counts of this clonotype. V and J are TRBV4-1 and TRBJ1-2, with a tentative D call TRBD1 (6 bases). Germline V lookup: CDR1 MGHRA, CDR2 YSYEKL. The CDR3 sequence is 15 residues long. V was trimmed by 0 bases and J by 6 bases, leaving 14 bases between them. The CDR3 sequence is CASSQDRPPGDGYTF. As DNA, the CDR3 is TGCGCCAGCAGCCAAGATCGCCCGCCAGGGGATGGCTACACCTTC.

In its sample, this clonotype was seen a few times. DNA for the CDR3: TGTGCCAGCAGATTGGATGGGAACACTGAAGCTTTCTTT. Its protein product is CASRLDGNTEAFF. The rearrangement joins TRBV7-9 to TRBJ1-1; no firm D call. V dropped 6 bases and J dropped 1 base, with 9 bases sitting between them. Germline V gene sequence: CDR1 SEHNR, CDR2 FQNEAQ (reference sequence). This CDR3 contains 13 residues.

This clonotype was found a few times. This chain joins TRBV7-9 and TRBJ1-1; D is unresolved. Trimming removed 1 base from V and 0 bases from J, with 15 bases in between. The V gene's germline CDR1 is SEHNR and CDR2 FQNEAQ (reference sequence). CDR3 size: 17 residues. CDR3 DNA: TGTGCCAGCAGCTTAGACGGCGCGACAACCCTGAACACTGAAGCTTTCTTT. It is translated as CASSLDGATTLNTEAFF.

The rearrangement joins TRBV5-1 to TRBJ1-6; D remains ambiguous. This CDR3 has 14 residues. Between the trimmed V and J ends, which lost 4 bases and 6 bases, there was a span of 11 bases. Per the germline V gene, CDR1 is SGHRS and CDR2 is YFSETQ. DNA for the CDR3: TGCGCCAGCAGCGCCGGTCAGATTAATTCACCCCTCCACTTT. It is translated as CASSAGQINSPLHF.

This clonotype was seen a handful of times. The chain uses TRBV12-3 or TRBV12-4 and TRBJ2-7; a possible D gene is TRBD1 (6 bases). The CDR3 length is 14 residues. V dropped 5 bases and J dropped 2 bases, with 13 bases sitting between them. CDR3 coding DNA: TGTGCCAGCAGTCCGTGGGACAAGCCCTACGAGCAGTACTTC. This sequence encodes CASSPWDKPYEQYF.